This TCR beta chain was identified during a study of shared clonotypes between healthy human individuals. Notes on this clone: The antigen remains unidentified.

The repertoire was sequenced with immunoSEQ multiplex PCR; TCRdb's copy has only in-frame clones and lacks some. Among 950,000 to 1,200,000 clones listed, 70% to 80% were seen once. Findings of the study overall: Naive subsets typically showed greater estimated richness than memory subsets. Sharing of clonotypes among donors was expected to vary with sequencing depth.

V gave up 2 bases and J gave up 0 bases, with 8 bases separating them. From germline, CDR1 is SGHNT and CDR2 YENEEA. The CDR3 has 14 amino acids. The clonotype was recovered from a young man in good health. Some clones in this sample may be carry-over from other donors' samples. The source material was memory CD4+ T cells from PBMCs. The sample's subset: CD45RA-negative fraction. The chain couples TRBV11-3 to TRBJ2-7; D tentatively fits TRBD1 or TRBD2 (5 bases each). The CDR3 sequence is CASSLSGSSYEQYF. CDR3 sequence (DNA): TGTGCCAGCAGCTTATCAGGGAGCTCCTACGAGCAGTACTTC.